This T cell receptor beta chain was recovered during a study of early T cells in non-severe SARS-CoV-2 infection. Overall study context: Sequencing used unsorted whole-blood bulk RNA, so chains lack pairing. Study results and limitations: In VDJdb matching, anti-spike CD8 responses were favored while private and CD4 specificities went missing.

The CDR3 has 15 amino acids. CDR1 and CDR2 (germline): SGHRS, YFSETQ. Trimming cost V 0 bases and J 2 bases, with 12 bases left between them. Many counts were recorded for this clonotype. Antigen: not known. The protocol attached unique molecular identifiers to individual cDNA molecules. MiXCR was run by TCRdb on the 5' RACE reads, yielding one entry per CDR3 protein. The profile shows about 30,000 distinct CDR3 sequences, about 3.9% of them singletons. This chain connects TRBV5-1 to TRBJ2-7, with D possibly TRBD1 on 6 matching bases. This TCR came from an adult who was a healthcare worker with PCR-confirmed SARS-CoV-2 infection or an uninfected control (not recorded which). The sequencing sample was made of whole blood. The CDR3 loop reads CASSLGTELPYEQYF. Here the CDR3 DNA reads TGCGCCAGCAGCTTGGGGACAGAGCTGCCCTACGAGCAGTACTTC. The variable domain in full, with the rest retrieved from reference TRBV5-1 and TRBJ2-7, is KAGVTQTPRYLIKTRGQQVTLSCSPISGHRSVSWYQQTPGQGLQFLFEYFSETQRNKGNFPGRFSGRQFSNSRSEMNVSTLELGDSALYLCASSLGTELPYEQYFGPGTRLTVT.